This passage covers 2 T cell receptor beta chains from one sample sequenced in a study of control samples from healthy donors and cancer patients. The method was immunoSEQ multiplex PCR; TCRdb's version includes in-frame clones alone and lacks a portion of them. The sample shows around 120,000 clones, about 87% of them seen only once. Sequencing was done on a sample of blood. The receptors derive from a man aged 35-49 years in good health.

The chain employs TRBV15 and TRBJ1-5; D unclear. The CDR3 loop spans 17 amino acids. V was clipped by 3 bases and J by 2 bases, with 17 bases between them. The germline V gene encodes CDR1 LNHNV and CDR2 YYDKDF (reference sequence). The chain's CDR3 is CATSSFHAVLGNQPQHF. The CDR3 region has the DNA TGTGCCACCAGCAGCTTTCATGCTGTTCTGGGCAATCAGCCCCAGCATTTT. Full variable domain (missing parts from reference TRBV15 and TRBJ1-5): DAMVIQNPRYQVTQFGKPVTLSCSQTLNHNVMYWYQQKSSQAPKLLFHYYDKDFNNEADTPDNFQSRRPNTSFCFLDIRSPGLGDTAMYLCATSSFHAVLGNQPQHFGDGTRLSIL.

The CDR3 DNA follows: TGTGCCAGCAATCTACAGGGGGCTCGGGTCGAGCAGTACTTC. It is translated as CASNLQGARVEQYF. The chain employs TRBV28 and TRBJ2-7; 9 bases map to TRBD1. V shed 7 bases and J 6 bases; nucleotides not matched to a gene: 10. CDR1 is MDHEN and CDR2 is SYDVKM in the germline V gene. The CDR3 loop spans 14 amino acids.